What follows are 11 T cell receptor beta chains derived from one specimen sequenced in a study of CD8+ T cells in alopecia areata. Treatment reported: oral pan-JAK inhibitor, 5-10 mg twice daily. Following extraction, RNA underwent reverse transcription to cDNA, which served as the sequencing template. TCRdb's table, derived via immunoSEQ multiplex PCR, lists solely in-frame clones and lacks some. The table lists roughly 280,000 clones, around three fifths of them singletons. The material sequenced was CD4+ T cells sorted from blood, taken at week 52, from a patient treated with tofacitinib. The receptors come from a human donor with alopecia areata.

The chain is built from TRBV4-1 and TRBJ2-1; 9 bases line up with TRBD2. V lost 0 bases to trimming and J lost 6 bases; unmatched junction nucleotides: 3. CDR1 is MGHRA, CDR2 YSYEKL, per germline. This CDR3 region has 15 residues. The CDR3, as DNA: TGCGCCAGCAGCCAAGAGGGACTAGCTGCCAATGAGCAGTTCTTC. It yields the protein CASSQEGLAANEQFF.

The rearrangement joins TRBV5-6 to TRBJ2-1; D unclear. The CDR3 covers 14 residues. CDR1 is SGHDT and CDR2 is YYEEEE in the germline V gene. V gave up 6 bases and J gave up 0 bases, with 10 bases separating them. The CDR3 reads CASNDPSSYNEQFF. The CDR3 region has the DNA TGTGCCAGCAATGACCCGAGCTCCTACAATGAGCAGTTCTTC.

The chain uses TRBV5-4 and TRBJ2-5; tentative D call: TRBD2 (6 bases). Deletions cut 4 bases from V and 2 bases from J, with 12 bases between. The CDR3 has 14 amino acids. The germline gives CDR1 SGHNT, CDR2 YYREEE (reference sequence). In DNA form, the CDR3 reads TGTGCCAGCAGCCACGGGACTCTTCAAGAGACCCAGTACTTC. Its protein product is CASSHGTLQETQYF.

CDR3 region: CAWKGQGPLYGYTF. The CDR3 DNA reads as TGTGCCTGGAAGGGACAGGGCCCCCTCTATGGCTACACCTTC. The chain combines TRBV30 with TRBJ1-2; the match to TRBD1 covers 9 bases. Germline assignment: CDR1 GTSNPN and CDR2 SVGIG (reference sequence). The CDR3 consists of 14 residues. The ends lost 4 bases at V and 4 bases at J; junction bases unmatched: 7.

This clone has more than one count but fewer than ten. The rearrangement links TRBV9 to TRBJ1-2; D is possibly TRBD1 (5 bases). Germline loops: CDR1 SGDLS, CDR2 YYNGEE. CDR3 length equals 14 residues. The V end lost 0 bases, the J end lost 4 bases, and 10 bases lay between the germline ends. Here the CDR3 DNA reads TGTGCCAGCAGCGTAGACGGGGGGAGCTATGGCTACACCTTC. This translates into CASSVDGGSYGYTF. Combining the CDR3 with reference TRBV9 and TRBJ1-2 gives the whole variable domain DSGVTQTPKHLITATGQRVTLRCSPRSGDLSVYWYQQSLDQGLQFLIQYYNGEERAKGNILERFSAQQFPDLHSELNLSSLELGDSALYFCASSVDGGSYGYTFGSGTRLTVV.

The chain joins TRBV25-1 to TRBJ2-4; D assignment may be TRBD1 or TRBD2 (5 bases each). Germline CDR1 is MGHDK and CDR2 is SYGVNS. The CDR3 is 15 residues long. Trimming stripped 1 base from V and 1 base from J, with 8 bases between. The CDR3 DNA sequence: TGTGCCAGCAGTGAATTGGGGGAGGCCAAAAACATTCAGTACTTC. Translation gives CASSELGEAKNIQYF.

The chain couples TRBV30 to TRBJ1-5; D gene uncertain. Germline-derived CDR1 and CDR2 are GTSNPN and SVGIG (reference sequence). Trimming removed 0 bases at V and 6 bases at J, with 21 bases between. The CDR3 length is 17 residues. In DNA, the CDR3 is TGTGCCTGGAGTGTAGGTGCAGTTATCGGGGTGAGTCAGCCCCAGCATTTT. Amino acids: CAWSVGAVIGVSQPQHF. Using reference TRBV30 and TRBJ1-5 for the parts outside the CDR3, the full variable domain is SQTIHQWPATLVQPVGSPLSLECTVEGTSNPNLYWYRQAAGRGLQLLFYSVGIGQISSEVPQNLSASRPQDRQFILSSKKLLLSDSGFYLCAWSVGAVIGVSQPQHFGDGTRLSIL.

CDR3: CSAKGGARHTEAFF. CDR3 DNA sequence: TGCAGCGCCAAAGGGGGGGCGCGTCACACTGAAGCTTTCTTT. The rearrangement links TRBV29-1 to TRBJ1-1; D might be TRBD1 (6 bases). The CDR3 is made up of 14 amino acids. Germline CDR1 and CDR2: SQVTM and ANQGSEA. Trimming cost V 7 bases and J 3 bases, with 18 bases left between them.

This clone was found a few times. The chain has TRBV6-6 and TRBJ1-1; 10 nucleotides align to TRBD1. Germline CDR1 is MNHNY and CDR2 is SVGAGI (reference sequence). CDR3 length: 14 residues. With 5 bases clipped from V and 1 base from J, the junction kept 1 base outside the gene matches. The chain's CDR3 is CASSGQGENTEAFF. CDR3 sequence (DNA): TGTGCCAGCAGTGGACAGGGGGAGAACACTGAAGCTTTCTTT.

This clone was detected a few times. CDR3 sequence (DNA): TGCAGCGTTGTTCGGGGGACTAGCACAGATACGCAGTATTTT. It encodes CSVVRGTSTDTQYF. The rearrangement uses TRBV29-1 and TRBJ2-3; TRBD2 might be the D (6 bases). The CDR3 sequence is 14 residues long. Trimming removed 4 bases at V and 0 bases at J, with 11 bases between. Germline V gives CDR1 SQVTM, CDR2 ANQGSEA.

The V call is TRBV18, the J call TRBJ2-7; tentative D call: TRBD2 (5 bases). V was pared by 2 bases and J by 6 bases, with 11 bases between. CDR3 length equals 13 residues. Germline CDR1 KGHSH, CDR2 LQKENI. DNA of the CDR3: TGTGCCAGCTCACCATACAGTGGACTCGAGCAGTACTTC. Translated, it gives CASSPYSGLEQYF.